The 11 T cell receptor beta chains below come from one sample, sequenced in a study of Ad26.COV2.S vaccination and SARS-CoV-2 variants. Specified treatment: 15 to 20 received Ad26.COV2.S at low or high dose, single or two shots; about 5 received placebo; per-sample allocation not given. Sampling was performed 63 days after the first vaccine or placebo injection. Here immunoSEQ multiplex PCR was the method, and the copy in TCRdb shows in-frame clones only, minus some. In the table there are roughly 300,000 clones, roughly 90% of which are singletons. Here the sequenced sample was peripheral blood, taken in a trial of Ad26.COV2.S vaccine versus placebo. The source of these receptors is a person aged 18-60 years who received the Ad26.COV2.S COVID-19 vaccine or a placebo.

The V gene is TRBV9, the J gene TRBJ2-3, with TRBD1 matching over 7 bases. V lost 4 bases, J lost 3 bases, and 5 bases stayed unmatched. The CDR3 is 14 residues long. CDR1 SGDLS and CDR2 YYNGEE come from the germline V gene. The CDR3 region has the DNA TGTGCCAGCAGCCCCGGGGACAGAACAGATACGCAGTATTTT. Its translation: CASSPGDRTDTQYF.

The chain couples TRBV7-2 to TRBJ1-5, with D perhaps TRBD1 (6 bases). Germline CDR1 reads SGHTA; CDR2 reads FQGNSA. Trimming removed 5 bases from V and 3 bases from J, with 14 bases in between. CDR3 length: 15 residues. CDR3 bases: TGTGCCAGCAGCCCACACAGGGCCCCCAATCAGCCCCAGCATTTT. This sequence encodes CASSPHRAPNQPQHF. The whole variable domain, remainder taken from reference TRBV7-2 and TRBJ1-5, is GAGVSQSPSNKVTEKGKDVELRCDPISGHTALYWYRQSLGQGLEFLIYFQGNSAPDKSGLPSDRFSAERTGGSVSTLTIQRTQQEDSAVYLCASSPHRAPNQPQHFGDGTRLSIL.

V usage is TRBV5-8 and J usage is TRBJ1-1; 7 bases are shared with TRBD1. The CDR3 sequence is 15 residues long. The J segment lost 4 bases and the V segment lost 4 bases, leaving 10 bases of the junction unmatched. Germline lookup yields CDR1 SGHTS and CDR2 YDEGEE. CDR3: CASSQRGQAFTEAFF. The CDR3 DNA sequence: TGTGCCAGCAGCCAAAGAGGACAGGCATTCACTGAAGCTTTCTTT.

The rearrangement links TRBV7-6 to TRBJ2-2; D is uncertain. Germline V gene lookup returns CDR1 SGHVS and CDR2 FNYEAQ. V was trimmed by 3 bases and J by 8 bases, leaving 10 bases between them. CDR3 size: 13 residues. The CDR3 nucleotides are TGTGCCAGCAGCTTTAAGTTGTCTGGGGAGCTGTTTTTT. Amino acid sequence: CASSFKLSGELFF.

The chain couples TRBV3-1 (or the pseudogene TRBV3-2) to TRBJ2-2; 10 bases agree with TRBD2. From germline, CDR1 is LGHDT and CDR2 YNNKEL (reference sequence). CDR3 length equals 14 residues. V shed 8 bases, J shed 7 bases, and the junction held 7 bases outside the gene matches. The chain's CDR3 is CASRASGSIGELFF. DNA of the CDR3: TGTGCCAGCCGTGCTAGCGGGAGCATCGGGGAGCTGTTTTTT.

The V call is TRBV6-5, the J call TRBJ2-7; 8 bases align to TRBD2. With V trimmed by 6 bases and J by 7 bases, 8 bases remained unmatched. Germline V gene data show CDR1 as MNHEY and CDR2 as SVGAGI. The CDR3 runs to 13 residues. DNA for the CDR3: TGTGCCAGCAGCCTAGATTTAGCGGGGGAGCAGTACTTC. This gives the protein CASSLDLAGEQYF.

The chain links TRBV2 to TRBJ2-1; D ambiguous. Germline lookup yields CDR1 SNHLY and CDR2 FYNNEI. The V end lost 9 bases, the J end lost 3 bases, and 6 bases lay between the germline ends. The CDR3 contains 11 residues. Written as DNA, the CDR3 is TGTGCCAGTAAGATCTACAATGAGCAGTTCTTC. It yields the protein CASKIYNEQFF.

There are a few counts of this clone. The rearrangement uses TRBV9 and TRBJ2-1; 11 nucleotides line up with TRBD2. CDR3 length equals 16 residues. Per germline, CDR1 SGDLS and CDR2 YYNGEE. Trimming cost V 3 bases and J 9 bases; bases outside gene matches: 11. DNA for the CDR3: TGTGCCAGCAGCGCCCGACTAGCGGGGACCCTCCCTGAGCAGTTCTTC. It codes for CASSARLAGTLPEQFF. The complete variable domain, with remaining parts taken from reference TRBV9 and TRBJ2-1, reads DSGVTQTPKHLITATGQRVTLRCSPRSGDLSVYWYQQSLDQGLQFLIQYYNGEERAKGNILERFSAQQFPDLHSELNLSSLELGDSALYFCASSARLAGTLPEQFFGPGTRLTVL.

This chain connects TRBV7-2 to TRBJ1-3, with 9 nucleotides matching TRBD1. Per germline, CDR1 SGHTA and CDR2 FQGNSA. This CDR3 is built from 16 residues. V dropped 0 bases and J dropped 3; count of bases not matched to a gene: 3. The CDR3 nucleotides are TGTGCCAGCAGCTTAGCGGGACAGGGCGTTGGAAACACCATATATTTT. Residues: CASSLAGQGVGNTIYF.

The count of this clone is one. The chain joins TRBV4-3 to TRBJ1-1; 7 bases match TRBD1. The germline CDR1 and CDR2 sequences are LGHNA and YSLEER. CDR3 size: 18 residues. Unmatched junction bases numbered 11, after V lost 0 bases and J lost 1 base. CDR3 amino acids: CASSQEYRTGGGNTEAFF. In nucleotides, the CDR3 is TGCGCCAGCAGCCAAGAGTATCGGACAGGAGGAGGGAACACTGAAGCTTTCTTT.

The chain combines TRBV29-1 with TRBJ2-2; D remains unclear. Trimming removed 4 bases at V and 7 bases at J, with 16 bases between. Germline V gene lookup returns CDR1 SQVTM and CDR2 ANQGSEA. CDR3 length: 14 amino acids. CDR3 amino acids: CSVVGPKVGGELFF. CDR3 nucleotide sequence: TGCAGCGTTGTAGGACCGAAGGTGGGCGGGGAGCTGTTTTTT.